The sample holds one count of the clone carrying this TCR beta chain. Using immunoSEQ multiplex PCR, the repertoire was profiled, and TCRdb retains in-frame clones only, with some absent. This table holds 300,000 to 400,000 clones, approximately 90% found once. This sample is drawn from a study of blood T cell repertoires in COVID-19. Per the germline V gene, CDR1 is SGHNT and CDR2 is YENEEA. This CDR3 has 13 residues. The V end lost 5 bases, the J end lost 8 bases, and 12 bases lay between the germline ends. This TCR derives from a woman in her twenties or thirties with acute COVID-19. Sequenced material: PBMCs or T cells enriched from blood (not recorded which). This chain joins TRBV11-3 and TRBJ2-2; D possibly corresponds to TRBD2 (5 bases). This CDR3 is CASSLTRVGELFF. CDR3 coding DNA: TGTGCCAGCAGCCTAACGAGGGTGGGGGAGCTGTTTTTT.